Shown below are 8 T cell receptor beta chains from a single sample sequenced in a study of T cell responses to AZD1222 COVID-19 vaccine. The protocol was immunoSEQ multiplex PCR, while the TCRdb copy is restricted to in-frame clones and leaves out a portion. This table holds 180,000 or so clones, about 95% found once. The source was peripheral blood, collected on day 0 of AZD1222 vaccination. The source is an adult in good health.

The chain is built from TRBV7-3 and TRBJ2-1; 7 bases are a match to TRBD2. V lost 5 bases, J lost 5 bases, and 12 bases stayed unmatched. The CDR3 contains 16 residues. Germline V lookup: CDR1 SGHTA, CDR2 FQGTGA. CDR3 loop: CASSRLGREWDNEQFF. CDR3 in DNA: TGTGCCAGCAGCCGCCTCGGGCGGGAGTGGGACAATGAGCAGTTCTTC.

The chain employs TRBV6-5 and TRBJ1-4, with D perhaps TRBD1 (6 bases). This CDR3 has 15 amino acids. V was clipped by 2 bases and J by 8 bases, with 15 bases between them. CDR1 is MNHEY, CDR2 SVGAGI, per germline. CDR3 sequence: CASSYLGGGQEKLFF. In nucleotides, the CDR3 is TGTGCCAGCAGTTACCTAGGGGGGGGACAAGAAAAACTGTTTTTT.

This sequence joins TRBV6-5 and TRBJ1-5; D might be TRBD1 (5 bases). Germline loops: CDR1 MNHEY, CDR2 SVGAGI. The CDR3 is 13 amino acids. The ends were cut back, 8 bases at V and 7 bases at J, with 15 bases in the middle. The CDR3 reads CASSSWAGQPQHF. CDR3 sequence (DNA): TGTGCCAGCTCATCTTGGGCAGGGCAGCCCCAGCATTTT.

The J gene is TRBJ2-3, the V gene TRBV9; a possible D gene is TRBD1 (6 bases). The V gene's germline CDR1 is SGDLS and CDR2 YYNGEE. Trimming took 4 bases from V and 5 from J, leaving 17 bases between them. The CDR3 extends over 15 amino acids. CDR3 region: CASSPGTYVEDTQYF. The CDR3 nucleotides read TGTGCCAGCAGCCCCGGGACATATGTAGAAGATACGCAGTATTTT.

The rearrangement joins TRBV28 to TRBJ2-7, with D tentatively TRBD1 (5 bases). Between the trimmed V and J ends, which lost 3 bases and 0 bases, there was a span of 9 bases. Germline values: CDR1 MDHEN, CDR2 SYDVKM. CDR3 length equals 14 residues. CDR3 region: CASSFQGSSYEQYF. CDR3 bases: TGTGCCAGCAGTTTTCAGGGCAGCTCCTACGAGCAGTACTTC.

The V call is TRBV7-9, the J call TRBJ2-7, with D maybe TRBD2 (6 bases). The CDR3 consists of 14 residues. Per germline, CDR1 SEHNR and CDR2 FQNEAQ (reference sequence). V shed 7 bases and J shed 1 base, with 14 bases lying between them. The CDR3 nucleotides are TGTGCCAGCAACTCGCCGGGACTTTCCTACGAGCAGTACTTC. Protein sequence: CASNSPGLSYEQYF.

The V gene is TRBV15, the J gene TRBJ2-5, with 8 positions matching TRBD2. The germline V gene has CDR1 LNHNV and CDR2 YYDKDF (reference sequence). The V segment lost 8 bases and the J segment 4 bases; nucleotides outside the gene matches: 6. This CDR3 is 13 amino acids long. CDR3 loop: CATRGGSLETQYF. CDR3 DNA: TGTGCCACCCGGGGGGGGTCCCTAGAGACCCAGTACTTC.

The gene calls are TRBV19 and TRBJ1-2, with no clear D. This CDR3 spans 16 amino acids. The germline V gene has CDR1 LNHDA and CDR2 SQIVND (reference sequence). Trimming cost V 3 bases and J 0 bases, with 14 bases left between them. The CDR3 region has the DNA TGTGCCAGTAGTATGGCGAAGAAAGCCACTAACTATGGCTACACCTTC. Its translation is CASSMAKKATNYGYTF.